The T cell receptor (beta chain) under discussion was sequenced for a study of cytomegalovirus exposure and HLA in healthy donors. Whole-study findings and limits: Three chains tied to CMV proved CMV antigen-specific in vitro. In a later analysis, DRB1 alleles had the most associated TCRs; HLA-C alleles the fewest.

Only one count was recorded for this clone. As yet, its antigen is unknown. Both 60 Vbeta primers and 13 Jbeta primers went into the PCR. Data came from immunoSEQ multiplex PCR; TCRdb stores just in-frame clones and leaves some out. The sample lists around 55,000 clones, about 80% seen once, with roughly 1.5% in the top ten. V was cut by 4 bases and J by 4 bases, with 10 bases left in between. This CDR3 contains 14 residues. Per germline, CDR1 MGHDK and CDR2 SYGVNS. The clonotype originates from a female donor in good health and CMV-seronegative. The chain employs TRBV25-1 and TRBJ1-4; D is unresolved. The sample was PBMCs. CDR3 DNA: TGTGCCAGCAGTGCTAGCAGCTATAATGAAAAACTGTTTTTT. Protein product: CASSASSYNEKLFF.